One T cell receptor (beta chain) is described in this entry. What it binds is unknown. The CDR3 is made up of 17 amino acids. J gave up 2 bases and V 1 base, and 7 bases lay outside the gene matches. CDR1 and CDR2 from the germline V gene are LGHNA and YSLEER. The method was immunoSEQ multiplex PCR; TCRdb's version includes in-frame clones alone and lacks a portion of them. The data hold tens of thousands of clones, with around four fifths observed a single time. The data belong to a study of OX40 agonist ivuxolimab in advanced cancers. Study-wide background: Patients undergoing dose escalation presented with hepatocellular carcinoma, melanoma, renal cell or head and neck cancer.

Systemic immunosuppression or autoimmune disease history was grounds to exclude patients. Overall study results and limits: Some patients without response likewise showed low normalized clonal expansion. The CD4+ and CD8+ T cells in the blood had expanded clonally by week 6 at 0.1 to 3.0 mg/kg.

This receptor was taken from an adult with an advanced solid tumor such as melanoma, head and neck, liver or kidney cancer. The chain links TRBV4-3 to TRBJ2-1; 8 nucleotides align to TRBD2. Sample: CD4+ or CD8+ T cells sorted from blood, taken in a trial of the OX40 agonist ivuxolimab. This CDR3 is CASSQVATSEPYNEQFF. DNA of the CDR3: TGCGCCAGCAGCCAAGTAGCGACTAGCGAGCCCTACAATGAGCAGTTCTTC.